The source of this TCR beta chain is a study of CD8+CD57+ T cells in acquired aplastic anemia. Turning to the study itself: When averaged, DNA from sorted CD4+ and CD8+ cells came to 3.2 ug. CD4+ cell libraries from healthy donors averaged around 11 million reads.

Genomic DNA constituted the template upon which TCR beta VDJ and CDR3 profiling was performed. MiXCR, run by TCRdb on the reads, gives a single entry per CDR3 protein. Of 150,000 to 200,000 distinct CDR3 sequences detected, about 60% appear once; the ten largest clones hold 45%. To note about this clonotype: Its antigen is unknown.

Findings and limits, study-wide: Between patients and controls, roughly 29 CD8+ CDR3 sequences were found in common.

The sample comprised sorted CD4+, CD8+, or CD8+CD57+ T cells (not recorded which) from PBMCs. The TCR was taken from a human donor in good health.

The CDR3: CATSRDTGVETQYF. CDR3 bases: TGTGCCACCAGCAGAGATACGGGAGTAGAGACCCAGTACTTC. The chain is built from TRBV15 and TRBJ2-5, with D maybe TRBD2 (6 bases). Trimming pared 0 bases from V and 4 bases from J, leaving 9 bases between. The CDR3 runs 14 residues. From germline, CDR1 is LNHNV and CDR2 YYDKDF (reference sequence). Full variable domain (rest looked up from reference TRBV15 and TRBJ2-5): DAMVIQNPRYQVTQFGKPVTLSCSQTLNHNVMYWYQQKSSQAPKLLFHYYDKDFNNEADTPDNFQSRRPNTSFCFLDIRSPGLGDTAMYLCATSRDTGVETQYFGPGTRLLVL.